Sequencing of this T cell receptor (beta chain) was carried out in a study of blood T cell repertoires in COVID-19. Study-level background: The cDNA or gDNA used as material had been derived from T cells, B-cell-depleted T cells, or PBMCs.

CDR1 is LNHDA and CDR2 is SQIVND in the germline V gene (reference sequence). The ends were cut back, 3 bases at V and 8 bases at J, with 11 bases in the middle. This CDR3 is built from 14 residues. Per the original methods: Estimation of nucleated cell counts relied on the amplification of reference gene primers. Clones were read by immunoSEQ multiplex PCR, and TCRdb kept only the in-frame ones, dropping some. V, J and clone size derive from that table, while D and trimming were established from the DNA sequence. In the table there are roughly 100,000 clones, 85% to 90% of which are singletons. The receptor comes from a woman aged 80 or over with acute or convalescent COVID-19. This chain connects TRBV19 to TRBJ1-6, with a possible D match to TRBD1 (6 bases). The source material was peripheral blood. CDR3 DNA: TGTGCCAGTAGTATGGGGGCGACAGATTCACCCCTCCACTTT. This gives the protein CASSMGATDSPLHF.